The source of this T cell receptor beta chain is a study of blood T cell repertoires in COVID-19. At the level of the study: The origin of the acute and convalescent COVID-19 samples was the United States, Italy and Spain. PBMCs, B-cell-depleted T cells, or T cells were the source of the cDNA or gDNA that made up the material.

In the authors' workflow: Scientists estimated how many nucleated cells there were by amplifying reference gene primers. The data were produced by immunoSEQ multiplex PCR, yet TCRdb's version contains in-frame clones alone and is incomplete. Clone size and V and J calls were adopted from that table, with D and trimming inferred from the DNA. The sample includes roughly 260,000 clones, approximately 85% seen only once; the top ten take approximately 4.5%. The sequencing sample was made of peripheral blood. The sequence was obtained from a woman in her 70s with acute or convalescent COVID-19.

The CDR3 loop is CASSFTGVNGYTF. The CDR3 nucleotides are TGCGCCAGCAGCTTCACAGGGGTGAATGGCTACACCTTC. The J gene is TRBJ1-2, the V gene TRBV5-1; 7 bases are a match to TRBD1. V was clipped by 2 bases and J by 6 bases; unmatched bases: 4. Germline loops: CDR1 SGHRS, CDR2 YFSETQ. This CDR3 contains 13 residues.